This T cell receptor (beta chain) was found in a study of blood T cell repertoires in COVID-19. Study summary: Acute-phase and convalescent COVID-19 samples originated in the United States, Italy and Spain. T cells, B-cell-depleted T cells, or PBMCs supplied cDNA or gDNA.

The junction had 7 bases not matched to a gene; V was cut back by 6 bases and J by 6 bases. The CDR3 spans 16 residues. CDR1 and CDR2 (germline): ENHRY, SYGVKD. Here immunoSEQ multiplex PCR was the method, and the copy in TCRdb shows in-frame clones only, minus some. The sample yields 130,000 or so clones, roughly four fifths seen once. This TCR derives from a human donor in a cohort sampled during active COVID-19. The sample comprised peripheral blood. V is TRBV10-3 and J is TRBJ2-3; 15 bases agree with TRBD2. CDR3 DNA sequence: TGTGCCATCAGACAAGGACTAGCGGGGGGGATGGATACGCAGTATTTT. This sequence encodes CAIRQGLAGGMDTQYF.